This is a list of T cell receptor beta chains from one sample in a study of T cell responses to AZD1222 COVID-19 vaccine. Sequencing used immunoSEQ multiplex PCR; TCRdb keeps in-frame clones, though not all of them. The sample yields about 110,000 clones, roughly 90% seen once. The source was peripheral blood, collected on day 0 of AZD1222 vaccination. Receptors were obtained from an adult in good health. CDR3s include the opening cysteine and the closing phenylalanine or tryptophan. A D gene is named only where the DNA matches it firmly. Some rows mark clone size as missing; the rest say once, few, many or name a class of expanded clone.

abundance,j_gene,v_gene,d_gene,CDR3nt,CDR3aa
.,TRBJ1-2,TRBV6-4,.,TGTGCCAGCAGTGACACGGCGGGGGTTGGTGGCTACACCTTC,CASSDTAGVGGYTF
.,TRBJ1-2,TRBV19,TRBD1,TGTGCCAGTAGTATCGGCAGGGGGCTCGGCTACACCTTC,CASSIGRGLGYTF
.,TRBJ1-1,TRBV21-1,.,TGTGCCAGCAGCAAACCAGGACAGGAAAGGGTCATGAACACTGAAGCTTTCTTT,CASSKPGQERVMNTEAFF
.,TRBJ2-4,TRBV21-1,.,TGTGCCAGCAGCCCACGGACAGGGGCAATAGCCAAAAACATTCAGTACTTC,CASSPRTGAIAKNIQYF
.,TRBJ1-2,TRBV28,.,TGTGCCAGCAGTCGCGGTTACAGCGGGGTCTATGGCTACACCTTC,CASSRGYSGVYGYTF
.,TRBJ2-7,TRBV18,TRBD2,TGTGCCAGCTCACCACCGTCGACTAGCGGGAGGAGCGAGCAGTACTTC,CASSPPSTSGRSEQYF
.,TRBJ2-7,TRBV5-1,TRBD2,TGCGCCAGCAGCTTGGGACTAGCGGGGGTTTCCTACGAGCAGTACTTC,CASSLGLAGVSYEQYF
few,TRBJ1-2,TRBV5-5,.,TGTGCCAGCAGCCAGGGAGGAGGAACCGGCTACACCTTC,CASSQGGGTGYTF
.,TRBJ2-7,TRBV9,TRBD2,TGTGCCAGCAGCCCGCGGACTAGCAACTACGAGCAGTACTTC,CASSPRTSNYEQYF
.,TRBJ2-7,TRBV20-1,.,TGCAGTGCCAACGACAACTACGAGCAGTACTTC,CSANDNYEQYF
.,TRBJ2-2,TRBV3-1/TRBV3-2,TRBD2,TGTGCCAGCAGCCAACCGGGACTAGCGGGAGGGAGGATCGGGGAGCTGTTTTTT,CASSQPGLAGGRIGELFF
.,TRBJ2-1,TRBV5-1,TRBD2,TGCGCCAGCAGCTTGGGGACTAGCGGGTCTTACAATGAGCAGTTCTTC,CASSLGTSGSYNEQFF
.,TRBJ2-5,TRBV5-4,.,TGTGCCAGCAGCTTGGGGGCAGGGACGATTTCGGAGACCCAGTACTTC,CASSLGAGTISETQYF
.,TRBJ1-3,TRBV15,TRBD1,TGTGCCACCAGCAAACCAACAGGGGGCTCTGGAAACACCATATATTTT,CATSKPTGGSGNTIYF
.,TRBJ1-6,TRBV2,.,TGTGCCAGCAGTGAATTCCGGGGGAATTCACCCCTCCACTTT,CASSEFRGNSPLHF
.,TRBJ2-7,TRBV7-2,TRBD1,TGTGCCAGCAGCTTAGTCCGGGACAGGGCCTACGAGCAGTACTTC,CASSLVRDRAYEQYF
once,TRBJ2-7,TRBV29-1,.,TGCAGCGTTGAACTTCCAGGGGAGGAAGAGCAGTACTTC,CSVELPGEEEQYF
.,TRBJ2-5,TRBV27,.,TGTGCCAGCAGCCCACTAGCCCAAGAGACCCAGTACTTC,CASSPLAQETQYF
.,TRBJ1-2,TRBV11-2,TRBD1,TGTGCCAGCAGCGACCGACAGGGTTTTGGGATCAACTATGGCTACACCTTC,CASSDRQGFGINYGYTF
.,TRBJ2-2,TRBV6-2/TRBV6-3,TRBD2,TGTGCCAGCAGTACCAGGACTAGCGGGGAATCCGGGGAGCTGTTTTTT,CASSTRTSGESGELFF
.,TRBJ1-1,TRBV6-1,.,TGTGCCAGCAAACCGCCTGGGGTCACTGAAGCTTTCTTT,CASKPPGVTEAFF